Listed below are T cell receptor beta chains from one sample, sequenced in a study of blood T cell repertoires in COVID-19. TCRdb's copy holds only in-frame clones and misses some; the assay was immunoSEQ multiplex PCR. The sample contains some 220,000 clones, 86% of which appear only once. The sample comprised PBMCs or T cells enriched from blood (not recorded which). The source of these receptors is a woman in her thirties or forties with acute COVID-19. The CDR3 runs from the conserved cysteine through the conserved F or W. Each record gives: J gene, clone size, D gene, V gene, CDR3 DNA, CDR3 protein. D genes are given only for firm matches. A row's size may be missing; if present it is once, few, many or a size class.

TRBJ1-2 | . | . | TRBV10-2 | TGCGCCAGCAGTGAGTCGACGTCGGGGAGAAACTATGGCTACACCTTC | CASSESTSGRNYGYTF
TRBJ1-4 | . | . | TRBV7-8 | TGTGCCAGCAGCCCCGGGCAGGGTTTTGATGAAAAACTGTTTTTT | CASSPGQGFDEKLFF
TRBJ1-1 | . | . | TRBV21-1 | TGTGCCAGCAGCACAAGACAGGGGGATTTGAACACTGAAGCTTTCTTT | CASSTRQGDLNTEAFF
TRBJ1-2 | . | . | TRBV10-3 | TGTGCCATCAGTGAAACGGGAGGCTACACCTTC | CAISETGGYTF
TRBJ1-5 | . | TRBD1 | TRBV6-2/TRBV6-3 | TGTGCCAGCAGTCGATATCGACAGGGGGCTCAGCCCCAGCATTTT | CASSRYRQGAQPQHF
TRBJ1-2 | . | . | TRBV7-2 | TGTGCCAGCAGCCCGCCACGGGGCTATGGCTACACCTTC | CASSPPRGYGYTF
TRBJ1-3 | . | . | TRBV9 | TGTGCCAGCAGCGTAGGCGGGGGGCCAAGCTCTGGAAACACCATATATTTT | CASSVGGGPSSGNTIYF
TRBJ2-3 | . | TRBD2 | TRBV29-1 | TGCAGCGCCAGGGGGTCTAGCGGGGGATCTAGCACAGATACGCAGTATTTT | CSARGSSGGSSTDTQYF
TRBJ1-2 | . | TRBD1 | TRBV5-4 | TGTGCCAGCAGCTTGGTTGGGGACAGCAAGGTATCTAACTATGGCTACACCTTC | CASSLVGDSKVSNYGYTF
TRBJ2-3 | . | TRBD2 | TRBV6-5 | TGTGCCAGCACCCCAGCGGGGGGGCGGACAGATACGCAGTATTTT | CASTPAGGRTDTQYF
TRBJ1-4 | . | . | TRBV4-2 | TGTGCCAGCAGCCAAGAAAGGGTAGCGTTTACTAATGAAAAACTGTTTTTT | CASSQERVAFTNEKLFF
TRBJ2-2 | . | . | TRBV9 | TGTGCCAGCAGCGTAGGTGGAGTGCCCGGGGAGCTGTTTTTT | CASSVGGVPGELFF
TRBJ2-5 | . | . | TRBV6-4 | TGTGCCAGCAGTCCACAGGAGTCGGAGACCCAGTACTTC | CASSPQESETQYF
TRBJ2-1 | once | . | TRBV27 | TGTGCCAGCAGTTTTAGTGGGGGCGGGAGTGAGCAGTTCTTC | CASSFSGGGSEQFF
TRBJ1-2 | few | . | TRBV7-9 | TGTGCCAGCAGCACCGACACCCCCCCGGTGGCAAGTGACTATGGCTACACCTTC | CASSTDTPPVASDYGYTF
TRBJ1-5 | . | TRBD1 | TRBV12-5 | TGTGCTAGTGGTTCGGGACAGGGGGGCAATCAGCCCCAGCATTTT | CASGSGQGGNQPQHF
TRBJ1-4 | . | . | TRBV10-1 | TGCGCCAGCAGTTCGGCGGGACCCAAACAGAAGGGCACTAATGAAAAACTGTTTTTT | CASSSAGPKQKGTNEKLFF
TRBJ1-2 | . | TRBD1 | TRBV14 | TGTGCCAGCAGCCCGACAGGGCTTATCGGCTACACCTTC | CASSPTGLIGYTF
TRBJ1-3 | . | . | TRBV7-8 | TGTGCCAGCAGCTTAGGACAGGCGAACACCATATATTTT | CASSLGQANTIYF
TRBJ1-2 | once | . | TRBV24-1 | TGTGCCACCAGTGGCGGGGGGCAATATGGCTACACCTTC | CATSGGGQYGYTF
TRBJ1-1 | . | . | TRBV5-4 | TGTGCCAGCAGCCAACAGGGACGTACTGAAGCTTTCTTT | CASSQQGRTEAFF
TRBJ1-2 | . | . | TRBV2 | TGTGCCAGCAGCGCCCAGGGTTCGTATGGCTACACCTTC | CASSAQGSYGYTF
TRBJ2-5 | once | TRBD2 | TRBV7-2 | TGTGCCAGCAGTAGAGGACACGGGGGGGCAGGCGAGACCCAGTACTTC | CASSRGHGGAGETQYF
TRBJ1-2 | few | . | TRBV6-5 | TGTGCCAGCCGCCAGGAGGGTTATGGCTACACCTTC | CASRQEGYGYTF
TRBJ2-3 | . | . | TRBV6-5 | TGTGCCAGCAGTTCGGACAGAAGCACAGATACGCAGTATTTT | CASSSDRSTDTQYF
TRBJ1-6 | . | TRBD1 | TRBV5-6 | TGTGCCAGCAGCTTCTCTTCCCTGGACAGGGGAGGTAATTCACCCCTCCACTTT | CASSFSSLDRGGNSPLHF
TRBJ1-1 | . | . | TRBV2 | TGTGCCAGCAGTGGACTAGGCGGAAATCCAGGGAACACTGAAGCTTTCTTT | CASSGLGGNPGNTEAFF
TRBJ1-1 | . | TRBD1 | TRBV7-6 | TGTGCCAGCAGCCAAGACTGGACAGGGGACACTGAAGCTTTCTTT | CASSQDWTGDTEAFF
TRBJ1-4 | . | . | TRBV24-1 | TGTGCCACCAGTGAGCAAGACAGCCCCAAGGGAGAAAAACTGTTTTTT | CATSEQDSPKGEKLFF
TRBJ2-5 | . | . | TRBV6-5 | TGTGCCAGCAGTTACACCAGTCCGGGGAGAGCGCGGACCCAGTACTTC | CASSYTSPGRARTQYF
TRBJ1-5 | . | TRBD1 | TRBV3-1/TRBV3-2 | TGTGCCAGCAGCCATACAGGGGCCTGGGATCAGCCCCAGCATTTT | CASSHTGAWDQPQHF
TRBJ1-1 | . | TRBD1 | TRBV19 | TGTGCCAGTAGTATAACGACAGGGCAAGCGGGGGCTGAAGCTTTCTTT | CASSITTGQAGAEAFF
TRBJ1-1 | . | . | TRBV29-1 | TGCAGCGTTGTCGGTTTGGTGTTGACGGGGAACACTGAAGCTTTCTTT | CSVVGLVLTGNTEAFF
TRBJ1-5 | . | TRBD1 | TRBV9 | TGTGCCAGCAGCACGACAGGGTATCAGCCCCAGCATTTT | CASSTTGYQPQHF
TRBJ1-2 | . | TRBD1 | TRBV3-1/TRBV3-2 | TGTGCCAGCAGCGGGGGACAGGGGAAAGCTAACTATGGCTACACCTTC | CASSGGQGKANYGYTF
TRBJ2-2 | . | . | TRBV5-4 | TGTGCCAGCAGCTTGGGCCAGGGCCGGGGGACCGGGGAGCTGTTTTTT | CASSLGQGRGTGELFF
TRBJ1-1 | . | . | TRBV5-1 | TGCGCCAGCAGCTTGTCTGGCAGGGGCACTGAAGCTTTCTTT | CASSLSGRGTEAFF
TRBJ1-5 | . | TRBD1 | TRBV18 | TGTGCCAGCTCACAACAGGGGGCGAGGAGCAATCAGCCCCAGCATTTT | CASSQQGARSNQPQHF
TRBJ2-3 | . | TRBD2 | TRBV18 | TGTGCCAGCTCCGGGCTAGGACTAGCCCGTCTTACGCAGTATTTT | CASSGLGLARLTQYF
TRBJ2-1 | . | TRBD1 | TRBV3-1/TRBV3-2 | TGTGCCAGCAGCCAACGATTGGGGACAGGGGCCGATGAGCAGTTCTTC | CASSQRLGTGADEQFF
TRBJ2-7 | once | . | TRBV3-1/TRBV3-2 | TGTGCCAGCAGCCCCCCTGGAGGCTACGAGCAGTACTTC | CASSPPGGYEQYF
TRBJ2-2 | . | TRBD1 | TRBV9 | TGTGCCAGCACACGCCGACCCCTGGGACAGGGGAACACCGGGGAGCTGTTTTTT | CASTRRPLGQGNTGELFF